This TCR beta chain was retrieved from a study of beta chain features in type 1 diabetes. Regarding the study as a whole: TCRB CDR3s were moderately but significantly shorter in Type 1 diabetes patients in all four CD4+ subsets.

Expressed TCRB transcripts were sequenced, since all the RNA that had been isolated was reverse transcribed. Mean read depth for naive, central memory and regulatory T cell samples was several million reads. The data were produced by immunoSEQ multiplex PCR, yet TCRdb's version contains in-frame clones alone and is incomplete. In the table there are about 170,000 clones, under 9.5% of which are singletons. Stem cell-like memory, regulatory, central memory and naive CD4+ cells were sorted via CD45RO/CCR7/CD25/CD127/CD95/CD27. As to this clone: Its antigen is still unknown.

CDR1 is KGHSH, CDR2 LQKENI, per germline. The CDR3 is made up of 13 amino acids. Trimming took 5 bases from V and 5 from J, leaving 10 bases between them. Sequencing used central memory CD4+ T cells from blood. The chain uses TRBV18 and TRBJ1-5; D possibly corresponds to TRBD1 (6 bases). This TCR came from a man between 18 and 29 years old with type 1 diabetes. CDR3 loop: CASSTRQDQPQHF. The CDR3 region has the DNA TGTGCCAGCTCAACGAGACAGGATCAGCCCCAGCATTTT. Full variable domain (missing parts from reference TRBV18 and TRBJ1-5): NAGVMQNPRHLVRRRGQEARLRCSPMKGHSHVYWYRQLPEEGLKFMVYLQKENIIDESGMPKERFSAEFPKEGPSILRIQQVVRGDSAAYFCASSTRQDQPQHFGDGTRLSIL.